These 20 T cell receptor beta chains originate from one sample sequenced in a study of T-cell memory formation after mild COVID-19. Each CDR3 protein gets one entry after TCRdb re-called the 5' RACE reads with MiXCR. The sample carries over 350,000 distinct CDR3 sequences, about 24% recorded once. The sequenced sample consisted of PBMCs or a T cell subset sorted from them (not recorded which). Receptor source: an adult woman who had mild COVID-19 (a few samples of this study predate the infection). Cell type and time point are not known.

V is TRBV30 and J is TRBJ1-3; no firm D call. Germline V lookup: CDR1 GTSNPN, CDR2 SVGIG (reference sequence). Trimming shortened V by 5 bases and J by 4 bases, and 9 bases separated the two germline ends. The CDR3 consists of 12 residues. The CDR3 here is CAWGAAGNTIYF. In DNA, the CDR3 is TGTGCCTGGGGTGCGGCGGGAAACACCATATATTTT.

This clonotype was counted a few times. CDR3 protein: CSARRGGQGVNEQFF. CDR3 nucleotide sequence: TGCAGTGCTCGGAGAGGGGGACAGGGAGTCAATGAGCAGTTCTTC. The gene calls are TRBV20-1 and TRBJ2-1; 9 positions agree with TRBD1. Germline-derived CDR1 and CDR2 are DFQATT and SNEGSKA (reference sequence). The CDR3 contains 15 residues. Trimming took 5 bases from V and 6 from J; bases not matched to a gene: 11.

V and J are TRBV5-1 and TRBJ2-7; tentative D call: TRBD1 (6 bases). The CDR3 is 14 amino acids. Germline-derived CDR1 and CDR2 are SGHRS and YFSETQ. Trimming removed 0 bases from V and 5 bases from J, with 12 bases in between. CDR3 bases: TGCGCCAGCAGCTTGGGGGACACAGGGAACGAGCAGTACTTC. This translates into CASSLGDTGNEQYF.

The chain joins TRBV7-9 to TRBJ2-1; TRBD2 matches at 14 bases. CDR1 SEHNR and CDR2 FQNEAQ come from the germline V gene (reference sequence). V shed 5 bases, J shed 6 bases, and the junction held 12 bases outside the gene matches. This CDR3 is 18 amino acids long. CDR3 sequence reads: CASSHQVTGTSGSNEQFF. The CDR3 region has the DNA TGTGCCAGCAGCCACCAGGTTACCGGGACTAGCGGGAGCAATGAGCAGTTCTTC.

This chain connects TRBV6-5 to TRBJ2-5, with 14 positions matching TRBD2. The junction had 6 bases not matched to a gene; V was cut back by 5 bases and J by 4 bases. This CDR3 contains 16 residues. Germline CDR1 is MNHEY and CDR2 is SVGAGI. The CDR3, as DNA: TGTGCCAGCAGTCCCCCGACTAGCGGGGGGGGAGAGACCCAGTACTTC. This sequence encodes CASSPPTSGGGETQYF.

The table lists this clonotype with a few counts. J is TRBJ2-1 and V is TRBV19; D uncertain. CDR1 and CDR2 from the germline V gene are LNHDA and SQIVND (reference sequence). The CDR3 has 15 amino acids. V shed 5 bases and J shed 2 bases, with 13 bases lying between them. The CDR3, as DNA: TGTGCCAGTAGTCTCTCTAGTAACCCCTACAATGAGCAGTTCTTC. Protein: CASSLSSNPYNEQFF.

This chain uses TRBV12-3 or TRBV12-4 with TRBJ2-1; 7 nucleotides align to TRBD2. The CDR3 loop spans 15 amino acids. The V and J ends lost 3 bases and 5 bases, in that order; junction bases with no gene match: 7. The CDR3 spells CASSFMGRGHNEQFF. The CDR3 nucleotides read TGTGCCAGCAGTTTTATGGGGAGGGGTCACAATGAGCAGTTCTTC.

The V and J genes are TRBV27 and TRBJ1-2; maybe TRBD1 (5 bases). Trimming shortened V by 4 bases and J by 4 bases, and 19 bases separated the two germline ends. This CDR3 spans 16 amino acids. Per the germline V gene, CDR1 is MNHEY and CDR2 is SMNVEV (reference sequence). The CDR3 nucleotides are TGTGCCAGCAGTTCTCCCCACACTGGGGGGGGCTATGGCTACACCTTC. Residues: CASSSPHTGGGYGYTF.

This clonotype came up a few times. The gene calls are TRBV25-1 and TRBJ1-5; D remains unclear. CDR1 is MGHDK, CDR2 SYGVNS, per germline. V shed 6 bases and J shed 1 base, with 7 bases lying between them. This CDR3 has 13 residues. CDR3 sequence (DNA): TGTGCCAGCAGGTCTGGGAGCAATCAGCCCCAGCATTTT. Translation gives CASRSGSNQPQHF.

There are a few counts of this clonotype. This chain links TRBV7-8 with TRBJ2-7, with D possibly TRBD1 on 6 matching bases. The germline gives CDR1 SGHVS, CDR2 FQNEAQ. CDR3 size: 15 residues. Trimming cost V 2 bases and J 0 bases, with 11 bases left between them. CDR3 loop: CASSLTRTDSYEQYF. CDR3 bases: TGTGCCAGCAGCTTAACCCGGACAGACTCCTACGAGCAGTACTTC.

This clonotype has only a few counts. V and J are TRBV6-5 and TRBJ2-1; TRBD1 aligns across 11 bases. V was pared by 2 bases and J by 8 bases, with 5 bases of the junction left unmatched. Germline V CDR1 and CDR2: MNHEY, SVGAGI. The CDR3 sequence is 15 residues long. In nucleotides, the CDR3 is TGTGCCAGCAGTTACAGGACAGGGGGCCGCGATGAGCAGTTCTTC. Amino acids: CASSYRTGGRDEQFF.

A few counts support this clonotype. This chain connects TRBV7-3 to TRBJ2-3, with 8 positions matching TRBD2. CDR3 length equals 17 residues. Losses at the gene ends were 5 bases for V and 1 base for J; bases not matched to a gene: 11. Germline V CDR1 and CDR2: SGHTA, FQGTGA. As DNA, the CDR3 is TGTGCCAGCAGCCAGTACCGATCGGGACTAGGCACAGATACGCAGTATTTT. This codes for CASSQYRSGLGTDTQYF.

The V call is TRBV10-3, the J call TRBJ2-5, with D perhaps TRBD1 (5 bases). The V end was cut by 1 base, the J end by 12 bases, with 12 bases between. This CDR3 has 12 amino acids. Looked up from germline, CDR1 is ENHRY and CDR2 is SYGVKD. This chain's CDR3 is CAISEFQDTEYF. As DNA, the CDR3 is TGTGCCATCAGTGAGTTCCAGGACACGGAGTACTTC.

The rearrangement uses TRBV25-1 and TRBJ1-1; 8 nucleotides agree with TRBD1. Germline V gives CDR1 MGHDK, CDR2 SYGVNS. The J segment lost 0 bases and the V segment lost 0 bases, leaving 6 bases of the junction unmatched. The CDR3 runs 17 residues. CDR3 in DNA: TGTGCCAGCAGTGAATATGCGACAGGGGCCCTGAACACTGAAGCTTTCTTT. Translation gives CASSEYATGALNTEAFF.

Ten or more counts support this clonotype. The chain combines TRBV12-3 or TRBV12-4 with TRBJ2-1, with 14 bases matching TRBD2. The V segment lost 5 bases and the J segment 8 bases; nucleotides outside the gene matches: 5. This CDR3 region has 15 residues. The CDR3 spells CASSPGTSGRDEQFF. The CDR3 nucleotides are TGTGCCAGCAGTCCCGGGACTAGCGGGAGAGATGAGCAGTTCTTC.

This clonotype was detected a few times. The chain recombines TRBV7-6 with TRBJ2-1; TRBD2 aligns across 11 bases. J gave up 7 bases and V 3 bases, and 5 bases lay outside the gene matches. Germline CDR1 and CDR2: SGHVS and FNYEAQ. The CDR3 loop spans 15 amino acids. The DNA of the CDR3 is TGTGCCAGCAGCTTTGGGACTAGCGGTATAAATGAGCAGTTCTTC. Residues: CASSFGTSGINEQFF.

This clonotype showed up many times. The chain is built from TRBV5-1 and TRBJ2-7; 9 bases are shared with TRBD1. J was trimmed by 2 bases and V by 4 bases; bases with no gene match: 7. CDR3 length equals 15 residues. The germline V gene encodes CDR1 SGHRS and CDR2 YFSETQ. The chain's CDR3 is CASSPDRGGAYEQYF. Written as DNA, the CDR3 is TGCGCCAGCAGCCCGGACAGGGGAGGCGCCTACGAGCAGTACTTC.

This chain joins TRBV12-3 or TRBV12-4 and TRBJ1-1; the D is unclear. This CDR3 spans 12 amino acids. Trimming stripped 6 bases from V and 0 bases from J, with 5 bases between. For the CDR3, the DNA is TGTGCCAGCAGGGATATGAACACTGAAGCTTTCTTT. This gives the protein CASRDMNTEAFF.

The chain employs TRBV12-3 or TRBV12-4 and TRBJ1-1; no definite D call. V was clipped by 4 bases and J by 4 bases, with 13 bases between them. This CDR3 comprises 14 residues. The CDR3 loop is CASSWGPDGTEAFF. The CDR3 DNA follows: TGTGCCAGCAGTTGGGGTCCGGATGGCACTGAAGCTTTCTTT.

This clonotype was observed a few times. The chain combines TRBV7-2 with TRBJ1-6; D not certain. The CDR3 is made up of 17 amino acids. Germline CDR1 reads SGHTA; CDR2 reads FQGNSA. Trimming removed 1 base at V and 2 bases at J, with 12 bases between. The CDR3 spells CASSLGSDVAYNSPLHF. The CDR3 coding sequence is TGTGCCAGCAGCTTAGGGTCGGATGTGGCCTATAATTCACCCCTCCACTTT.